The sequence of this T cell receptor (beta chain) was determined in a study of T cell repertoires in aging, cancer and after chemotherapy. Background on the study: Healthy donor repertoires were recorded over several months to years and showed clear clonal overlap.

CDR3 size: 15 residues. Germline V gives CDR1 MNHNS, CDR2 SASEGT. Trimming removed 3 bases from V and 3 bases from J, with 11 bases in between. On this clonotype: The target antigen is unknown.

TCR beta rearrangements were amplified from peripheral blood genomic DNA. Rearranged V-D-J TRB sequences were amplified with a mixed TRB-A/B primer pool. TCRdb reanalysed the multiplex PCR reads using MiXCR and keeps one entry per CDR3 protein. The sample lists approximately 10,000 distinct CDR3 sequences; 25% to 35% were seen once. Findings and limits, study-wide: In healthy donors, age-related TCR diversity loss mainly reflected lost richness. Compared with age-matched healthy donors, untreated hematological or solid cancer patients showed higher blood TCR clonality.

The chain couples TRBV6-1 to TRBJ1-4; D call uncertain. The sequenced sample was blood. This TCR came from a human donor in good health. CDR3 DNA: TGTGCCAGCAGTGATAGTCACGGACCTAATGAAAAACTGTTTTTT. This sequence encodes CASSDSHGPNEKLFF.